This paragraph covers one T cell receptor (beta chain) sequence. Assay used: immunoSEQ multiplex PCR; TCRdb lists only in-frame clones, some missing. The sample shows roughly 150,000 clones, 88% of them seen only once. These data come from a study of T cell responses to AZD1222 COVID-19 vaccine. The CDR3 is 11 residues long. The V gene's germline CDR1 is SNHLY and CDR2 FYNNEI. V gave up 7 bases and J gave up 2 bases, with 6 bases separating them. The chain couples TRBV2 to TRBJ2-7; D not resolved. The receptor's source is an adult who had recovered from COVID-19. The source material was peripheral blood, sampled after recovery from COVID-19. The CDR3 is CASTDTYEQYF. The DNA for the CDR3 is TGTGCCAGCACCGATACCTACGAGCAGTACTTC.